The present T cell receptor (beta chain) was sequenced within a study of PD-1 blockade in classical Hodgkin lymphoma. The V gene lost 3 bases and the J gene lost 2 bases, with 14 bases spanning the gap. This CDR3 comprises 15 residues. CDR1 and CDR2 from the germline V gene are PRHDT and FYEKMQ (reference sequence). A note on this clone: The antigen remains undetermined.

Autologous stem cell transplantation was followed by relapse in every patient, and brentuximab vedotin exposure varied. Findings of the study overall: Still unresolved is the cause of the repertoire differences, which may be disease activity or prior therapy.

TCRdb keeps only in-frame clones here, not all; method: immunoSEQ multiplex PCR. The sample shows roughly 41,000 clones, just over 85% of them seen only once. V and J are TRBV13 and TRBJ2-7, with D possibly TRBD2 on 6 matching bases. The sequence was collected from a human donor with classical Hodgkin lymphoma. This material consisted of peripheral blood mononuclear cells (PBMCs), taken before the second cycle of nivolumab. The CDR3 bases are TGTGCCAGCAGCTTTCTTACGGGAGCGACCTACGAGCAGTACTTC. Its protein product is CASSFLTGATYEQYF.